This T cell receptor beta chain is from a study of CD8 T cells in ankylosing spondylitis. Study results and caveats: Characteristic, it appeared, of ankylosing spondylitis blood was a TCR beta motif of 7 or 8 highly homologous variants. Clones linked to disease, bearing a CD8+ phenotype, were relatively rare in peripheral blood. Reported data indicate significant enrichment of disease-linked clones within matched ankylosing spondylitis synovial fluid.

Deletions cut 3 bases from V and 2 bases from J, with 24 bases between. CDR1 SQVTM and CDR2 ANQGSEA come from the germline V gene. This CDR3 region has 18 residues. This clonotype appeared a few times. Its target is not known. In making TCR beta libraries, quantitative 5'-RACE with molecular barcodes was used. Using its own MiXCR run on the 5' RACE reads, TCRdb lists one record per CDR3 protein. Of around 220,000 distinct CDR3 sequences in the sample, about a sixth were seen once. The chain is built from TRBV29-1 and TRBJ2-3; D may be TRBD1 (6 bases). This clonotype was sampled from a male donor with ankylosing spondylitis. Sequenced material: blood, either unsorted or a sorted T cell fraction (not recorded which). The CDR3 DNA reads TGCAGCGTTGAGGGGGCGGAAGGTGTAGCGCAACTCACAGATACGCAGTATTTT. Translating it yields CSVEGAEGVAQLTDTQYF.